The T cell receptor beta chain described here comes from a study of radiotherapy plus CTLA-4 blockade in lung cancer (dated by TCRdb to the late 2010s). About the investigation overall: Among enrolled patients, under 20% had an objective response and roughly 30% reached disease control. Overall study results and their limits: After treatment with radiotherapy and ipilimumab, TCR clones that originated in tumors expanded in peripheral blood. The strongest predictors of response were reported to be early dynamic shifts in blood T cell clones along with a rise in serum interferon-beta following radiation.

The library was produced with the immunoSEQ multiplex PCR assay. TCRdb mirrors the immuneACCESS table, restricted to in-frame sequences. Some clones are absent from its copies; in checked studies, under half trace to an unresolved V gene, and the reason for the others is unknown. The sample table contains 50,000 or so clones; only one count was recorded for 88% of them. The leading ten clones occupy 7.8% of the sample. This clone was found once. No antigen is known for it. No clone much larger than this one lies a single base away; base qualities are absent. The V end loses 0 bases and the J end loses 6 bases, and a stretch of 10 bases separates them. Via the germline V gene, CDR1 is SGHTS and CDR2 YDEGEE. The CDR3 runs 14 amino acids, cysteine and phenylalanine included. The kept DNA is CDR3 alone, 42 bases in frame from the first base. Focal radiation therapy combined with CTLA-4 blockade (ipilimumab) was tested in patients with chemo-refractory metastatic non-small-cell lung cancer.

Recombination linked TRBV5-8 to TRBJ2-1; 6 matching bases give a weak D call of TRBD2. Here the sequenced sample was peripheral blood, taken from a patient treated with radiotherapy plus ipilimumab. This sequence was found in a human donor with non-small cell lung cancer whose response to radiotherapy plus ipilimumab could not be evaluated. The nucleotide sequence is TGTGCCAGCAGCTTGGGCGGGGACGTCAATGAGCAGTTCTTC. Its protein product is CASSLGGDVNEQFF. Where the CDR3 stops, the reference TRBV5-8 and TRBJ2-1 genes take over; the full variable domain is EAGVTQSPTHLIKTRGQQATLRCSPISGHTSVYWYQQALGLGLQFLLWYDEGEERNRGNFPPRFSGRQFPNYSSELNVNALELEDSALYLCASSLGGDVNEQFFGPGTRLTVL.